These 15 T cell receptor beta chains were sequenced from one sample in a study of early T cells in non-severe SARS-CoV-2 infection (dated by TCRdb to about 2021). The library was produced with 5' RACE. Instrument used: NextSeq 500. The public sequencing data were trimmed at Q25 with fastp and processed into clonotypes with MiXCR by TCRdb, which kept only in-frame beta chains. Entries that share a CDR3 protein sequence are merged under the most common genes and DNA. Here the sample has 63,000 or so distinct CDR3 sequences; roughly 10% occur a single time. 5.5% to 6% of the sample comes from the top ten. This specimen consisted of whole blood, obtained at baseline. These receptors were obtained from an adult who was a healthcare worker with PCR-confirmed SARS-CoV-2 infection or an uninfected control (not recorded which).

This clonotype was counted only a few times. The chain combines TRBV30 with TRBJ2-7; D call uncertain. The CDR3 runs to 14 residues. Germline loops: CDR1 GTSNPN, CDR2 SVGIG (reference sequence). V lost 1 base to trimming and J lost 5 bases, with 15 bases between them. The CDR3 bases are TGTGCCTGGAGTGATTACAGATCTCGGAACGAGCAGTACTTC. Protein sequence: CAWSDYRSRNEQYF.

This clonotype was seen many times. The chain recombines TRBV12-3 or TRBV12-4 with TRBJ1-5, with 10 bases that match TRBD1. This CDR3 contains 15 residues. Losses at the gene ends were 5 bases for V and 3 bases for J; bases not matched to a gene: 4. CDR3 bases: TGTGCCAGCAGTCCCGGACAGGGGGTCAATCAGCCCCAGCATTTT. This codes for CASSPGQGVNQPQHF.

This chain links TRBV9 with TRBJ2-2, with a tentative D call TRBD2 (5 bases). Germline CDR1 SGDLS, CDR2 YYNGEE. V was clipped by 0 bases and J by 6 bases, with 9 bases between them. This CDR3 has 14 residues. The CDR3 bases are TGTGCCAGCAGCGTAGGCCTAGCCTCCGGGGAGCTGTTTTTT. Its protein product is CASSVGLASGELFF.

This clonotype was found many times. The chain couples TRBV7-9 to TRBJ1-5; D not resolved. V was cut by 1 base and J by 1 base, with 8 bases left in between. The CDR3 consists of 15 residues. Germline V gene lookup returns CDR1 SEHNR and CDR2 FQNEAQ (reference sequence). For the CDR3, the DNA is TGTGCCAGCAGCTTAGACGTGGGCAGCAATCAGCCCCAGCATTTT. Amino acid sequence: CASSLDVGSNQPQHF.

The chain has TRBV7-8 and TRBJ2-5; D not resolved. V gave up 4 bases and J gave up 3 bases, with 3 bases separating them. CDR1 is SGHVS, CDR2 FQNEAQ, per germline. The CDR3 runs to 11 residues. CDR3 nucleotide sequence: TGTGCCAGCAGCTCTGAAGAGACCCAGTACTTC. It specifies CASSSEETQYF.

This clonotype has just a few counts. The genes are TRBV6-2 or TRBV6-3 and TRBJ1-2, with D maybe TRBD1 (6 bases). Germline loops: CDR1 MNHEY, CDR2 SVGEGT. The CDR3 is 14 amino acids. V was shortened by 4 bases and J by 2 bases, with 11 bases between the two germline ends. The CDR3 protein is CASSFRTENYGYTF. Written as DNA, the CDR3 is TGTGCCAGCAGTTTCCGGACAGAGAACTATGGCTACACCTTC.

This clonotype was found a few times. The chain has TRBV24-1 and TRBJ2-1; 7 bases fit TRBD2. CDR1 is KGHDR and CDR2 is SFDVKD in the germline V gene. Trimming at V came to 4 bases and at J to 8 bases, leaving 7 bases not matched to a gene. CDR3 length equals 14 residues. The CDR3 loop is CATSEGRAGDEQFF. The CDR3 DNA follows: TGTGCCACCAGTGAAGGGAGGGCTGGGGATGAGCAGTTCTTC.

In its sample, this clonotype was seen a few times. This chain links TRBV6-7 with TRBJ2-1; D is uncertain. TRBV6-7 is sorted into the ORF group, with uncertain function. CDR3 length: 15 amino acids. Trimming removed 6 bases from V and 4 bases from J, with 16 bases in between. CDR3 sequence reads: CASSRGKAPYNEQFF. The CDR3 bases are TGTGCCAGCAGCCGCGGTAAGGCGCCGTACAATGAGCAGTTCTTC.

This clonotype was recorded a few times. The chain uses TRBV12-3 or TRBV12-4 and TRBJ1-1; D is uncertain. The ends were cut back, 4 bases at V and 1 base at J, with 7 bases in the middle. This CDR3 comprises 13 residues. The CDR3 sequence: CASSYSRNTEAFF. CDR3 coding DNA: TGTGCCAGCAGTTACAGTAGGAACACTGAAGCTTTCTTT.

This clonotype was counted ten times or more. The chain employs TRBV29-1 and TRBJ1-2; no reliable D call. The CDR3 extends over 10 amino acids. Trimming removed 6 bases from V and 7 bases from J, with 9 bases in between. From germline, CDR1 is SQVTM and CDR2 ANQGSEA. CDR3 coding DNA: TGCAGCGTGTCAGAGGGTGGCTACACCTTC. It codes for CSVSEGGYTF. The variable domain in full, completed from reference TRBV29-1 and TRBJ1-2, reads SAVISQKPSRDICQRGTSLTIQCQVDSQVTMMFWYRQQPGQSLTLIATANQGSEATYESGFVIDKFPISRPNLTFSTLTVSNMSPEDSSIYLCSVSEGGYTFGSGTRLTVV.

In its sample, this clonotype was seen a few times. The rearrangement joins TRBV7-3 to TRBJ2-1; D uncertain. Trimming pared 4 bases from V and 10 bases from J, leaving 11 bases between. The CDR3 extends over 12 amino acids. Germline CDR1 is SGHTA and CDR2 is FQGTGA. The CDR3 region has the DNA TGTGCCAGCAGCTCAGACACCCGGGAGCAGTTCTTC. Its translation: CASSSDTREQFF. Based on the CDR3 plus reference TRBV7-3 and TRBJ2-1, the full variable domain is GAGVSQTPSNKVTEKGKYVELRCDPISGHTALYWYRQSLGQGPEFLIYFQGTGAADDSGLPNDRFFAVRPEGSVSTLKIQRTERGDSAVYLCASSSDTREQFFGPGTRLTVL.

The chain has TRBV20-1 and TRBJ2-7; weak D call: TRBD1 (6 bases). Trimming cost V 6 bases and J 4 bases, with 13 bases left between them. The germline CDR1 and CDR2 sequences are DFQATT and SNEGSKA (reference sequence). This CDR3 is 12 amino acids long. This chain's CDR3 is CSATLQGYEQYF. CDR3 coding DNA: TGCAGTGCAACCCTACAGGGTTACGAGCAGTACTTC.

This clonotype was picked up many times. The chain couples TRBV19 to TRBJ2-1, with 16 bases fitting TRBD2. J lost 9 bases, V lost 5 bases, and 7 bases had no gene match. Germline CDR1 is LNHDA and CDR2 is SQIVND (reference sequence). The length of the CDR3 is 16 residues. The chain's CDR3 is CASSSGTSGRAREQFF. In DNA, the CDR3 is TGTGCCAGTAGTTCCGGGACTAGCGGGAGGGCCCGTGAGCAGTTCTTC.

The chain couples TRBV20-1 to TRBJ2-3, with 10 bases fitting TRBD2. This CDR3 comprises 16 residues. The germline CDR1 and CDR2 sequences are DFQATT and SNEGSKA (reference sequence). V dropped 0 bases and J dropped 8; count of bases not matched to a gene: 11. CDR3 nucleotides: TGCAGTGCTAGAGATTTAGCGGGAGGTAGGGGGGCTACGCAGTATTTT. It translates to CSARDLAGGRGATQYF.

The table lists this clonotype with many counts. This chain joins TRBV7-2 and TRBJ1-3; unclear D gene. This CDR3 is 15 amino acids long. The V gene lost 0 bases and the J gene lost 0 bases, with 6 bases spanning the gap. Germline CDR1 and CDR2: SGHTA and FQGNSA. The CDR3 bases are TGTGCCAGCAGCTTAGCGGGGTTCTCTGGAAACACCATATATTTT. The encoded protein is CASSLAGFSGNTIYF.